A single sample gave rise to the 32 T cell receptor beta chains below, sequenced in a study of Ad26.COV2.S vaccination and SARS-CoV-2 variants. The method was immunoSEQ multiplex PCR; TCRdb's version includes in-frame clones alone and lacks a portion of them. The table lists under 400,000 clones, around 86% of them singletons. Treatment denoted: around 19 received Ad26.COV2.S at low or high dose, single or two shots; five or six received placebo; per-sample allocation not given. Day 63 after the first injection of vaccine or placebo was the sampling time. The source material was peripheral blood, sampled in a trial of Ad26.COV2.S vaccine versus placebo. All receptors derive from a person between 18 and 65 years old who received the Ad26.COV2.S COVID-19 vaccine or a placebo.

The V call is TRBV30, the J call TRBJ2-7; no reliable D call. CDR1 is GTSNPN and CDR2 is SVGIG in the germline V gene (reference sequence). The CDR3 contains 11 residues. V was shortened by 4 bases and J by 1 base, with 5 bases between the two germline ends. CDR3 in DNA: TGTGCCTGGAAAGAGTCCTACGAGCAGTACTTC. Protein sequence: CAWKESYEQYF.

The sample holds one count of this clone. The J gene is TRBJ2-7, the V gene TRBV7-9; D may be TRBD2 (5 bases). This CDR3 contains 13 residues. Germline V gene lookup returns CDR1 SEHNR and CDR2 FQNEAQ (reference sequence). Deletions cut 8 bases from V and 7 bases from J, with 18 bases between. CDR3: CASEDSPSGEQYF. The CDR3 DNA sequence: TGTGCCAGCGAGGACTCCCCGAGCGGTGAGCAGTACTTC.

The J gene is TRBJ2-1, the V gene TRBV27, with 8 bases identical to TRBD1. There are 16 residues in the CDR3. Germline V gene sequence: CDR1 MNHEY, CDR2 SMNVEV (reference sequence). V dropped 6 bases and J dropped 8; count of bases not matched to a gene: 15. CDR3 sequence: CASRSQRTGSGDEQFF. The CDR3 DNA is TGTGCCAGCAGATCCCAAAGGACAGGGTCTGGCGATGAGCAGTTCTTC.

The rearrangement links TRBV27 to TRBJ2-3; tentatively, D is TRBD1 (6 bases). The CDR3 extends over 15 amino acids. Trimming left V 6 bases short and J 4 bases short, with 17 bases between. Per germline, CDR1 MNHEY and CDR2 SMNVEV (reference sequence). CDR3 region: CASSPGTKRADTQYF. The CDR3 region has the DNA TGTGCCAGCAGCCCAGGGACAAAGAGGGCAGATACGCAGTATTTT.

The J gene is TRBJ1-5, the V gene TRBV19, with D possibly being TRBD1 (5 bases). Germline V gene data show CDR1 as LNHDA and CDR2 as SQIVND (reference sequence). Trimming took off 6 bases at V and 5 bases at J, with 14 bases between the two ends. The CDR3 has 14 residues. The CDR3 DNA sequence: TGTGCCAGTAGACGGGACGGGGAAGATCAGCCCCAGCATTTT. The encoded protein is CASRRDGEDQPQHF.

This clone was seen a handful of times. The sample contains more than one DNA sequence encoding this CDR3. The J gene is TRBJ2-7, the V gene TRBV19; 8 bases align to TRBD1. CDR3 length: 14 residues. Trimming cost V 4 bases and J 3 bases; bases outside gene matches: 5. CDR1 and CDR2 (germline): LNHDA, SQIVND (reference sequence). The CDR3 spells CASSTGTGSYEQYF. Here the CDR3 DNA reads TGTGCCAGTAGTACCGGGACAGGCAGCTACGAGCAGTACTTC.

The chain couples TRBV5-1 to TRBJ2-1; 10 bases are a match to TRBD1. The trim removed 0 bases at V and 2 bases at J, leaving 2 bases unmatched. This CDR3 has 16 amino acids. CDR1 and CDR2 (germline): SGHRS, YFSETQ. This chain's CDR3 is CASSLEGQGTYNEQFF. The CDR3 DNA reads TGCGCCAGCAGCTTGGAGGGACAGGGGACCTACAATGAGCAGTTCTTC.

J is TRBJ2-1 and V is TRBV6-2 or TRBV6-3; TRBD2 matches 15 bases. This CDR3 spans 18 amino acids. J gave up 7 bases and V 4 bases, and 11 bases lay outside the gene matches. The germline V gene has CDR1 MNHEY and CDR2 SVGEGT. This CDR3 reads CASSFPPGTSGGRNEQFF. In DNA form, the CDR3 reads TGTGCCAGCAGTTTCCCACCAGGGACTAGCGGGGGGAGGAATGAGCAGTTCTTC.

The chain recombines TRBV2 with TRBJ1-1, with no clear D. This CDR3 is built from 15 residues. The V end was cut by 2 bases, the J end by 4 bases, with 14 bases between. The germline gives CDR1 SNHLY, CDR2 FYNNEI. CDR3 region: CASSERLQRGTEAFF. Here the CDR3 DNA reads TGTGCCAGCAGTGAACGGCTGCAACGGGGCACTGAAGCTTTCTTT.

CDR3: CASSLVIGAETQYF. Written as DNA, the CDR3 is TGTGCCAGCAGCTTAGTCATTGGCGCGGAGACCCAGTACTTC. This chain links TRBV7-2 with TRBJ2-5; D not resolved. This CDR3 is 14 amino acids long. The germline gives CDR1 SGHTA, CDR2 FQGNSA. Trimming took off 1 base at V and 5 bases at J, with 11 bases between the two ends.

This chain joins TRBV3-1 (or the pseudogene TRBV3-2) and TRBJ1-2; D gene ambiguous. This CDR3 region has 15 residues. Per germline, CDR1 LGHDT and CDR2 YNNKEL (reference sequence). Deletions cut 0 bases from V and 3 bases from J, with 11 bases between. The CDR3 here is CASSQDSGFDYGYTF. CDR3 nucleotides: TGTGCCAGCAGCCAAGATTCCGGGTTCGACTATGGCTACACCTTC.

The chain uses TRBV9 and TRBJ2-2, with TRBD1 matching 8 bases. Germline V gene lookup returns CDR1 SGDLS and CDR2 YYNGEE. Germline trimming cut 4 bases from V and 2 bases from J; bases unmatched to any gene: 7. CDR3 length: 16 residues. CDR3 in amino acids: CASSWGTGDNTGELFF. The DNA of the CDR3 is TGTGCCAGCAGCTGGGGGACAGGAGACAACACCGGGGAGCTGTTTTTT.

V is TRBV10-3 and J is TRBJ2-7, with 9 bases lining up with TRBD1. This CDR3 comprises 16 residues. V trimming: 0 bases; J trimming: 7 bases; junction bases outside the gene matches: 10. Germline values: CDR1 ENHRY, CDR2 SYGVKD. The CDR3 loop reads CAISESFRGQGQEQYF. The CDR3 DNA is TGTGCCATCAGTGAGTCGTTTAGGGGACAGGGCCAGGAGCAGTACTTC.

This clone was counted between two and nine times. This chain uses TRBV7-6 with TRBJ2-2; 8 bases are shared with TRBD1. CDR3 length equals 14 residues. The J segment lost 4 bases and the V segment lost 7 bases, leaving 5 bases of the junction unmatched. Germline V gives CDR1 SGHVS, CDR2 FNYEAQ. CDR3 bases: TGTGCCAGCACCAAGGACAGGGCCACCGGGGAGCTGTTTTTT. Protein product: CASTKDRATGELFF.

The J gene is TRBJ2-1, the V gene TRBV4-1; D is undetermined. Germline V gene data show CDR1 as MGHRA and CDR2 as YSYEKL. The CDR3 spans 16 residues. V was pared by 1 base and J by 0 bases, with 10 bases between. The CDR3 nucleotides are TGCGCCAGCAGCCAAGCGGCTGCAAGCTCCTACAATGAGCAGTTCTTC. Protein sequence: CASSQAAASSYNEQFF.

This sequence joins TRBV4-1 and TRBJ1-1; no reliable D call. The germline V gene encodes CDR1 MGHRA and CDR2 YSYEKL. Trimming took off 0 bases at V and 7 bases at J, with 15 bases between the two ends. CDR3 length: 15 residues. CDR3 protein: CASSQDKRRRLEAFF. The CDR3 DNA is TGCGCCAGCAGCCAAGATAAGAGAAGACGGCTTGAAGCTTTCTTT.

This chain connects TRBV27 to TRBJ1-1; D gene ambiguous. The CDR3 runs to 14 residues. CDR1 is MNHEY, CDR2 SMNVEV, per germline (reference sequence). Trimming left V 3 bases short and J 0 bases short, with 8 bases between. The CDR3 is CASSFYGMNTEAFF. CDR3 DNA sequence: TGTGCCAGCAGTTTTTACGGAATGAACACTGAAGCTTTCTTT.

Written as DNA, the CDR3 is TGTGCCAGCAGCCAAGGACGACAGAGATATGAAAAACTGTTTTTT. Residues: CASSQGRQRYEKLFF. This chain joins TRBV3-1 (or the pseudogene TRBV3-2) and TRBJ1-4; the D gene is possibly TRBD1 (5 bases). Germline V gene lookup returns CDR1 LGHDT and CDR2 YNNKEL (reference sequence). The V gene lost 1 base and the J gene lost 6 bases, with 12 bases spanning the gap. The CDR3 contains 15 residues.

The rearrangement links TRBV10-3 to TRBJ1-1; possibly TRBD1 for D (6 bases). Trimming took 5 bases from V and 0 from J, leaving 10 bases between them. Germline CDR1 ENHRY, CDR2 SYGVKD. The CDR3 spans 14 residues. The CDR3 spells CAISLQGMNTEAFF. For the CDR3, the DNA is TGTGCCATCAGTCTACAGGGAATGAACACTGAAGCTTTCTTT.

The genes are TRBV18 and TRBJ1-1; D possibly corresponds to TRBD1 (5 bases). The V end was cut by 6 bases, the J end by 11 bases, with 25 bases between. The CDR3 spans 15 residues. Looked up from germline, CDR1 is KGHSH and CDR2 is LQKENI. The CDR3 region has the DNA TGTGCCAGCTCCTACCGGGGGAGCAGGGAACGGTTGGCTTTCTTT. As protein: CASSYRGSRERLAFF.

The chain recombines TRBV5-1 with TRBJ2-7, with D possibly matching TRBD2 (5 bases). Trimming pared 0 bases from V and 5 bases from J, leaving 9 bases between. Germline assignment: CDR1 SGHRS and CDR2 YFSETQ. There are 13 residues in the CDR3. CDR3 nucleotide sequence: TGCGCCAGCAGCTTGGGAGGGTCTGACGAGCAGTACTTC. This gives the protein CASSLGGSDEQYF.

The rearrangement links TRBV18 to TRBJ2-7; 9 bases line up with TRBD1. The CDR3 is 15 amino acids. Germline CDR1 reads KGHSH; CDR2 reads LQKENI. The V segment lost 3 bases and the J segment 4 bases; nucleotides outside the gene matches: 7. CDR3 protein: CASSPGTGQGYEQYF. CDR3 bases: TGTGCCAGCTCACCCGGGACAGGGCAAGGGTACGAGCAGTACTTC.

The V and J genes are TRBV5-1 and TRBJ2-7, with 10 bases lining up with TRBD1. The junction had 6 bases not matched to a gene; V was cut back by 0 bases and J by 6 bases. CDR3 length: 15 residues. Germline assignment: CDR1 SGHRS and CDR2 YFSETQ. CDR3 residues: CASSLAGDRGGEQYF. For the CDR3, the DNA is TGCGCCAGCAGCTTGGCCGGGGACAGGGGAGGCGAGCAGTACTTC.

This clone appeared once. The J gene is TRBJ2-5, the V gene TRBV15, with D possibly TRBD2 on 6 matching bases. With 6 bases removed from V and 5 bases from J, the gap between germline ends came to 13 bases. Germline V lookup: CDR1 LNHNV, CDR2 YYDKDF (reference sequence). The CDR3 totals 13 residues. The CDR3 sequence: CATRGGGTETQYF. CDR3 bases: TGTGCCACCAGGGGTGGGGGGACGGAGACCCAGTACTTC. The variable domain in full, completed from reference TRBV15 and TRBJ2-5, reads DAMVIQNPRYQVTQFGKPVTLSCSQTLNHNVMYWYQQKSSQAPKLLFHYYDKDFNNEADTPDNFQSRRPNTSFCFLDIRSPGLGDTAMYLCATRGGGTETQYFGPGTRLLVL.

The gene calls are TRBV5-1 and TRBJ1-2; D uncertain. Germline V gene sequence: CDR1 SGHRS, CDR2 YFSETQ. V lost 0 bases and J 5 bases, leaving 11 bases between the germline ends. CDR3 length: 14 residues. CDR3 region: CASSLDGSGYGYTF. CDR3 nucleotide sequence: TGCGCCAGCAGCTTGGATGGGTCCGGGTATGGCTACACCTTC.

CDR3: CASSPVMGANSPLHF. In DNA, the CDR3 is TGTGCCAGCAGCCCCGTAATGGGGGCGAATTCACCCCTCCACTTT. This chain joins TRBV21-1 and TRBJ1-6; the D call TRBD1 from the table was never checked on the DNA. TRBV21-1 is labeled a pseudogene. The CDR3 covers 15 residues.

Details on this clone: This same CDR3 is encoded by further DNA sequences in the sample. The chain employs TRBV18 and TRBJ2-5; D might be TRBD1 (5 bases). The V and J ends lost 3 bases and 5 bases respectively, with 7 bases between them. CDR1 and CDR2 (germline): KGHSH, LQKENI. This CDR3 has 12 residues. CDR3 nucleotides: TGTGCCAGCTCACCCGCAGGGGAGACCCAGTACTTC. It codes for CASSPAGETQYF.

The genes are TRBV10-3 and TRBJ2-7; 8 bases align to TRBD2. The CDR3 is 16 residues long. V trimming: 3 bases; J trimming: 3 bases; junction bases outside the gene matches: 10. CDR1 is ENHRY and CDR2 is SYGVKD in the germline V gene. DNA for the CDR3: TGTGCCATCAGTGACCAGAGACTTGCGGGGGGCTACGAGCAGTACTTC. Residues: CAISDQRLAGGYEQYF.

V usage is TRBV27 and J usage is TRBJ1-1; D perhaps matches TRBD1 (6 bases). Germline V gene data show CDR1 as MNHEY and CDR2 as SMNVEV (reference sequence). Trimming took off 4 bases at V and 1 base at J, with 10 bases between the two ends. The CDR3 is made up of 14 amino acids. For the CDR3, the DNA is TGTGCCAGCAGTTCCCCGGGACAGAACACTGAAGCTTTCTTT. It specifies CASSSPGQNTEAFF.

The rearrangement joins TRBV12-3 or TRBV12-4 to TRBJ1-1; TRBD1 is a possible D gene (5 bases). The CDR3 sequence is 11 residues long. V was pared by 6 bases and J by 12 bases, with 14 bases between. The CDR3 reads CASSSGGETFF. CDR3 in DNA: TGTGCCAGCAGCTCCGGAGGGGAGACTTTCTTT.

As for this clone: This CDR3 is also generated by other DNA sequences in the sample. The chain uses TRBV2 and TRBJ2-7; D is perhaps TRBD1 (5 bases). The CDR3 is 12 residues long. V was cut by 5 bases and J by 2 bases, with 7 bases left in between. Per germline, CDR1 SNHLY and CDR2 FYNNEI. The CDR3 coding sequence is TGTGCCAGCAGTACAGGTCCCTACGAGCAGTACTTC. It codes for CASSTGPYEQYF.

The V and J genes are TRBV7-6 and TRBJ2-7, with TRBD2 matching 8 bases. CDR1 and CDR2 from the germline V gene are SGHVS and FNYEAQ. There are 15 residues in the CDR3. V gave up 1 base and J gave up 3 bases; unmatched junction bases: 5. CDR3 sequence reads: CASSLGERGNYEQYF. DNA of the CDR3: TGTGCCAGCAGCTTAGGCGAGCGGGGGAACTACGAGCAGTACTTC.